This TCR beta chain was recorded in a study of human T cells and chemical hapten exposure. For the study at large: Across samples, TCR yields varied, mostly owing to small differences in pooled library volumes. Study-level points and caveats: Those TCRs sitting above 1 in 1000 frequency stayed the same with DPC sensitization.

On this clonotype: Antigen specificity is unknown.

TCRdb independently ran MiXCR on the RACE reads; one entry per CDR3 protein. This sample has around 80,000 distinct CDR3 sequences, with about 8.7% found just once. Time point specified: healthy volunteer bleed at 6 weeks. Extraction of total RNA was performed on unfractionated whole blood. V lost 5 bases, J lost 0 bases, and 8 bases stayed unmatched. The CDR3 sequence is 17 residues long. In germline, CDR1 is SGHVS, CDR2 FQNEAQ. This TCR was sampled from a male donor in good health. Some clones in this sample may be carry-over from other donors' samples. J is TRBJ1-1 and V is TRBV7-8; 11 positions match TRBD1. Material: whole blood. The CDR3 spells CASSADRGLILNTEAFF. CDR3 nucleotide sequence: TGTGCCAGCAGCGCGGACAGGGGGCTGATCCTGAACACTGAAGCTTTCTTT.